Following are 11 T cell receptor beta chains from one sample sequenced in a study of identifying expanded T cells in peripheral blood. TCRdb's table, derived via immunoSEQ multiplex PCR, lists solely in-frame clones and lacks some. The sample has under 90,000 clones; approximately 91% are singletons. What was sequenced was blood. All receptors derive from a person aged 18-70 years in good health.

CDR3 sequence (DNA): TGTGCCAGCAGCCCACAGGGGTCCGCCGGGGAGCTGTTTTTT. Its translation is CASSPQGSAGELFF. The V and J genes are TRBV6-5 and TRBJ2-2, with 7 bases matching TRBD1. V lost 6 bases, J lost 6 bases, and 7 bases stayed unmatched. CDR1 is MNHEY and CDR2 is SVGAGI in the germline V gene. The CDR3 contains 14 residues.

This sequence joins TRBV29-1 and TRBJ2-3; the D gene is possibly TRBD2 (6 bases). CDR3 length equals 14 residues. V was clipped by 4 bases and J by 1 base, with 12 bases between them. Germline V gives CDR1 SQVTM, CDR2 ANQGSEA. The CDR3 DNA is TGCAGCGTTGGCCCCGGGGGAGGCACAGATACGCAGTATTTT. Translated: CSVGPGGGTDTQYF.

This sequence joins TRBV27 and TRBJ1-1; D remains unclear. CDR3 length equals 13 residues. V was clipped by 6 bases and J by 2 bases, with 10 bases between them. Germline CDR1 MNHEY, CDR2 SMNVEV (reference sequence). The DNA for the CDR3 is TGTGCCAGCAGCCGATCAGGAAACACTGAAGCTTTCTTT. Its protein is CASSRSGNTEAFF.

J is TRBJ1-5 and V is TRBV15, with D perhaps TRBD1 (6 bases). Per the germline V gene, CDR1 is LNHNV and CDR2 is YYDKDF (reference sequence). Trimming removed 5 bases from V and 2 bases from J, with 22 bases in between. The CDR3 has 18 amino acids. CDR3 protein: CATSGKQGKRARNQPQHF. In DNA form, the CDR3 reads TGTGCCACCAGCGGAAAACAGGGTAAAAGGGCGCGCAATCAGCCCCAGCATTTT.

The chain couples TRBV4-3 to TRBJ2-7; TRBD1 agrees at 9 bases. Trimming cost V 4 bases and J 1 base; bases outside gene matches: 5. The CDR3 extends over 15 amino acids. CDR1 is LGHNA and CDR2 is YSLEER in the germline V gene. The CDR3 region has the DNA TGCGCCAGCAGCCGAGGGACAGGGAAGTCCTACGAGCAGTACTTC. Translated: CASSRGTGKSYEQYF.

This rearrangement joins TRBV18 to TRBJ2-3; D gene ambiguous. From germline, CDR1 is KGHSH and CDR2 LQKENI. V lost 3 bases and J 0 bases, leaving 7 bases between the germline ends. The CDR3 spans 14 residues. The CDR3 DNA follows: TGTGCCAGCTCACCTGACTGGAGCACAGATACGCAGTATTTT. It encodes CASSPDWSTDTQYF. Combining the CDR3 with reference TRBV18 and TRBJ2-3 gives the whole variable domain NAGVMQNPRHLVRRRGQEARLRCSPMKGHSHVYWYRQLPEEGLKFMVYLQKENIIDESGMPKERFSAEFPKEGPSILRIQQVVRGDSAAYFCASSPDWSTDTQYFGPGTRLTVL.

This chain uses TRBV11-1 with TRBJ2-7; TRBD2 agrees at 7 bases. CDR3 size: 17 residues. Losses at the gene ends were 4 bases for V and 0 bases for J; bases not matched to a gene: 12. Germline CDR1 and CDR2: SGHAT and FQDESV (reference sequence). The CDR3 bases are TGTGCCAGCAGCTCCCTCGCGGGAGCCGCTAACTCCTACGAGCAGTACTTC. Residues: CASSSLAGAANSYEQYF.

The rearrangement links TRBV5-1 to TRBJ2-1; possible D gene TRBD2, 6 bases. CDR1 SGHRS and CDR2 YFSETQ come from the germline V gene. There are 12 residues in the CDR3. Trimming left V 6 bases short and J 2 bases short, with 6 bases between. CDR3 nucleotide sequence: TGCGCCAGCACTAGCGCCTACAATGAGCAGTTCTTC. It specifies CASTSAYNEQFF.

The chain recombines TRBV9 with TRBJ2-7; D unresolved. From germline, CDR1 is SGDLS and CDR2 YYNGEE. The CDR3 runs to 16 residues. The V end was cut by 4 bases, the J end by 5 bases, with 22 bases between. In DNA, the CDR3 is TGTGCCAGCAGCCTTCGCCCGATAGGGCAGTACGACGAGCAGTACTTC. As protein: CASSLRPIGQYDEQYF.

V gene TRBV10-3 combines with J gene TRBJ1-1; perhaps TRBD1 as D (5 bases). The V end lost 3 bases, the J end lost 7 bases, and 12 bases lay between the germline ends. The length of the CDR3 is 13 residues. Germline-derived CDR1 and CDR2 are ENHRY and SYGVKD. The CDR3 DNA is TGTGCCATCAGTGAAGGCAGGGAGGTTGAAGCTTTCTTT. Its protein product is CAISEGREVEAFF.

This rearrangement joins TRBV28 to TRBJ2-7; D remains unclear. CDR1 and CDR2 (germline): MDHEN, SYDVKM. CDR3 length: 11 amino acids. The V gene lost 6 bases and the J gene lost 7 bases, with 10 bases spanning the gap. CDR3 in DNA: TGTGCCAGCAGGCGTACGAGAGAGCAGTACTTC. It is translated as CASRRTREQYF. The variable domain in full, completed from reference TRBV28 and TRBJ2-7, reads DVKVTQSSRYLVKRTGEKVFLECVQDMDHENMFWYRQDPGLGLRLIYFSYDVKMKEKGDIPEGYSVSREKKERFSLILESASTNQTSMYLCASRRTREQYFGPGTRLTVT.